These T cell receptor beta chains were read from a single sample in a study of T-cell reconstitution after alpha-beta-depleted transplantation in children. From the PCR reads, TCRdb called clonotypes with MiXCR, one entry per CDR3 protein. The sample records about 1,000,000 distinct CDR3 sequences, 25% to 30% being singletons. Sequencing used PBMCs, mostly from graft donor cells, obtained 360 days after TCRalphabeta/CD19-depleted stem cell transplant. The receptor set was obtained from a boy under two years old who had a stem cell transplant for SCID, so the T cells may come from the graft donor. Both conserved end residues are trimmed from each CDR3. Size is omitted from some rows. Given values are once, few, many or a class for expanded clones.

CDR3 protein	CDR3 length	clone size	V gene
SARVGTANTGELF	13	few	TRBV20-1
ASKRLDQSYNEQF	13	many	TRBV28
ASSPVEDGTQY	11	.	TRBV3-1
ASSQDGGMNYGYT	13	.	TRBV4-2
SAKASGANTGELF	13	.	TRBV20-1
SARGGQTGRNTEAF	14	few	TRBV20-1
ASSRGVLRDKNEQY	14	.	TRBV14
ATRGGGGRDQETQY	14	few	TRBV24-1
ASSWEGSTYEQY	12	.	TRBV6-1
ASSADRGSRNTEAF	14	few	TRBV5-1
ASSPPGFNTGELF	13	few	TRBV7-2
ASSQVAGLGETQY	13	once	TRBV4-3
AISEFGRQGSSYEQY	15	.	TRBV10-3
STRLGGTDTQY	11	few	TRBV29-1